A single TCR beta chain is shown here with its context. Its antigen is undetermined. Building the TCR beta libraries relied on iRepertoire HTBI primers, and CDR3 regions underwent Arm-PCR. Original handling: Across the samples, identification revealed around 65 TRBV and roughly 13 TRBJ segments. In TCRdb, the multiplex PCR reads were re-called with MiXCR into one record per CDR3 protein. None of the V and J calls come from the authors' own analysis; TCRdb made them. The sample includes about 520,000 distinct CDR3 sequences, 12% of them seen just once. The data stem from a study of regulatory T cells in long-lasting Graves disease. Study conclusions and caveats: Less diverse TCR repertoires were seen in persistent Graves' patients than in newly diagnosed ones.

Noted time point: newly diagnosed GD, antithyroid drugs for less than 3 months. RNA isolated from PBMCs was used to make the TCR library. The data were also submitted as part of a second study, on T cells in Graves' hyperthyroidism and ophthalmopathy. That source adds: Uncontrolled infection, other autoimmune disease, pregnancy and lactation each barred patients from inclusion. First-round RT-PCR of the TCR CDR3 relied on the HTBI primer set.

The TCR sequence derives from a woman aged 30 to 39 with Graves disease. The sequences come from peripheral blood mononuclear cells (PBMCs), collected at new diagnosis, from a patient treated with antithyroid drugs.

The CDR3 DNA follows: TGTGCCAGCGGTCATAGGGGTAAGAAAGATACGCAGTATTTT. Its protein is CASGHRGKKDTQYF. This rearrangement joins TRBV6-1 to TRBJ2-3, with a possible D match to TRBD1 (5 bases). Germline CDR1 is MNHNS and CDR2 is SASEGT. The CDR3 runs to 14 residues. Trimming shortened V by 8 bases and J by 5 bases, and 17 bases separated the two germline ends.